The TCR beta chain under discussion was sequenced for a study of T-cell reconstitution after alpha-beta-depleted transplantation in children. CDR1 is SGHDT, CDR2 YYEEEE, per germline. CDR3 length: 14 amino acids. V gave up 5 bases and J gave up 7 bases, with 16 bases separating them. Study outcomes and limitations: It was newly produced T cells that mostly accounted for T-cell counts and diversity one year after transplant.

Many counts were recorded for this clonotype. The target antigen is unknown. A library of TCRbeta sequences, prepared with unique molecular identifiers, was generated. In TCRdb, the PCR reads were re-called with MiXCR into one record per CDR3 protein. The top ten clones hold 0.75% to 0.85% of a sample with 700,000 or so distinct CDR3 sequences, around 13% of them seen once. This TCR came from a girl aged 2 to 10 with congenital amegakaryocytic thrombocytopenia, due to receive a stem cell transplant. The chain links TRBV5-6 to TRBJ1-5, with a tentative D call TRBD1 (6 bases). Sequencing was performed on PBMCs, taken before TCRalphabeta/CD19-depleted stem cell transplant. The CDR3 nucleotides read TGTGCCAGCAGTCGTTTCGGGGGCGGGCAGCCCCAGCATTTT. The encoded protein is CASSRFGGGQPQHF.